Each of the 4 T cell receptor beta chains below was sequenced from the same sample in a study of T cell responses to AZD1222 COVID-19 vaccine. Sequencing used immunoSEQ multiplex PCR; TCRdb keeps in-frame clones, though not all of them. Among some 98,000 clones listed, 65% to 85% were seen once. Specimen: peripheral blood, collected 28 days after the second AZD1222 dose. The receptors here all came from an adult who received the AZD1222 COVID-19 vaccine.

The chain employs TRBV29-1 and TRBJ2-1; no clear D gene. Trimming removed 1 base at V and 0 bases at J, with 4 bases between. This CDR3 is built from 13 residues. Germline V lookup: CDR1 SQVTM, CDR2 ANQGSEA. This CDR3 reads CSVEGGSYNEQFF. CDR3 nucleotide sequence: TGCAGCGTTGAAGGGGGCTCCTACAATGAGCAGTTCTTC.

This chain joins TRBV6-6 and TRBJ1-5, with a possible D match to TRBD1 (5 bases). Trimming took 5 bases from V and 0 from J, leaving 14 bases between them. This CDR3 is 16 amino acids long. Per germline, CDR1 MNHNY and CDR2 SVGAGI (reference sequence). The CDR3 protein is CASSSNQGVSNQPQHF. CDR3 bases: TGTGCCAGCAGTAGTAACCAGGGAGTTAGCAATCAGCCCCAGCATTTT.

V usage is TRBV6-1 and J usage is TRBJ1-5, with 8 bases fitting TRBD1. The germline V gene has CDR1 MNHNS and CDR2 SASEGT. The trim removed 4 bases at V and 2 bases at J, leaving 16 bases unmatched. The CDR3 is made up of 19 amino acids. In DNA form, the CDR3 reads TGTGCCAGCAGTGTCGGAAGCAGGGGGCGAAGGATTGGCAATCAGCCCCAGCATTTT. It is translated as CASSVGSRGRRIGNQPQHF.

J is TRBJ1-3 and V is TRBV7-8; D unresolved. There are 15 residues in the CDR3. Per germline, CDR1 SGHVS and CDR2 FQNEAQ. Trimming removed 5 bases from V and 3 bases from J, with 14 bases in between. The CDR3 loop is CASSRAKGFGNTIYF. The DNA for the CDR3 is TGTGCCAGCAGCCGAGCCAAAGGGTTTGGAAACACCATATATTTT. Full variable domain (outside the CDR3, taken from reference TRBV7-8 and TRBJ1-3): GAGVSQSPRYKVAKRGQDVALRCDPISGHVSLFWYQQALGQGPEFLTYFQNEAQLDKSGLPSDRFFAERPEGSVSTLKIQRTQQEDSAVYLCASSRAKGFGNTIYFGEGSWLTVV.